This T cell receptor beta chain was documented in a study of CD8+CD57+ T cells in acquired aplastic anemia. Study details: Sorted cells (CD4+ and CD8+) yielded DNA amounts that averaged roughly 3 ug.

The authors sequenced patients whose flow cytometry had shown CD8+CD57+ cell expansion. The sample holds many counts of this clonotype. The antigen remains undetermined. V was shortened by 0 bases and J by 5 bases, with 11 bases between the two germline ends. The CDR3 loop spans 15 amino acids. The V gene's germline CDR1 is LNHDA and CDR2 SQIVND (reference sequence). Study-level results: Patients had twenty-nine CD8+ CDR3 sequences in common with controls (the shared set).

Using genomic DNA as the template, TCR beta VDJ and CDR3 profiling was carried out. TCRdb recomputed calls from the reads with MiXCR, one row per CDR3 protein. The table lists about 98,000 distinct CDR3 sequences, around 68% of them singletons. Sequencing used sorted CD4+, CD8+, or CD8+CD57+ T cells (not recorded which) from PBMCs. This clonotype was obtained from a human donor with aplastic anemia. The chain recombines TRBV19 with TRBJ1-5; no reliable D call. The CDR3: CASSIEKLQYQPQHF. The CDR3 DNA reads TGTGCCAGTAGTATAGAAAAGTTACAATATCAGCCCCAGCATTTT. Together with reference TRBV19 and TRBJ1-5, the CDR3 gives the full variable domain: DGGITQSPKYLFRKEGQNVTLSCEQNLNHDAMYWYRQDPGQGLRLIYYSQIVNDFQKGDIAEGYSVSREKKESFPLTVTSAQKNPTAFYLCASSIEKLQYQPQHFGDGTRLSIL.